This TCR beta chain was identified in a study of memory CD4+ T cells and cytomegalovirus serostatus. Turning to the study itself: This sample comes from healthy Belgian adults, several CMV seropositive, roughly 22 seronegative.

CDR1 and CDR2 from the germline V gene are MNHNY and SVGAGI (reference sequence). The V segment lost 4 bases and the J segment 8 bases; nucleotides outside the gene matches: 10. CDR3 length: 15 residues. Single viable CD3+CD4+CD8-CD45RO+ cells were sorted as the memory CD4+ T cells. The data were produced by immunoSEQ multiplex PCR, yet TCRdb's version contains in-frame clones alone and is incomplete. The repertoire holds tens of thousands of clones, with 79% as singletons. This clonotype was sampled from an adult in good health and CMV-seronegative. The J gene is TRBJ1-4, the V gene TRBV6-6; 7 bases match TRBD1. Material: memory CD4+ T cells from blood. The DNA for the CDR3 is TGTGCCAGCAGTTCGCACAGGGGTTATGGGGAAAAACTGTTTTTT. Protein sequence: CASSSHRGYGEKLFF.